This T cell receptor beta chain appears in the sequencing data of a study of regulatory T cells in long-lasting Graves disease. This clonotype was recorded at least ten times. V lost 6 bases and J lost 4, with 18 bases in between. This CDR3 spans 15 amino acids. The germline V gene has CDR1 MNHEY and CDR2 SMNVEV (reference sequence). The sample's time point: persistent/refractory GD, antithyroid drugs over 5 years with positive TRAb. After RNA was extracted from PBMCs, the TCR library was made from it. Arm-PCR with iRepertoire HTBI primers amplified the CDR3 regions for these TCR beta libraries. TCRdb reprocessed the multiplex PCR reads via MiXCR and lists one record per CDR3 protein. Here the sample spans some 420,000 distinct CDR3 sequences, under 25% being singletons.

The chain employs TRBV27 and TRBJ2-5; D possibly corresponds to TRBD1 (6 bases). The sample consisted of peripheral blood mononuclear cells (PBMCs), taken when the disease was refractory, from a patient treated with antithyroid drugs. This TCR came from a female donor with Graves disease. The CDR3: CASRHRQDGRETQYF. In DNA form, the CDR3 reads TGTGCCAGCAGGCACCGACAGGATGGGAGAGAGACCCAGTACTTC.